This entry lists 19 T cell receptor beta chains sequenced from one sample in a study of human T cells and chemical hapten exposure. This sample's time point: patch test 1, 2 weeks after DPC sensitization. Documented treatment: therapeutic diphenylcyclopropenone sensitization with weekly scalp DPC. TCRdb re-derived calls from the RACE reads in MiXCR, one entry per CDR3 protein. In the table there are 100,000 to 150,000 distinct CDR3 sequences, about 13% of which are singletons. The specimen comprised whole blood, sampled in connection with sensitization to the hapten diphenylcyclopropenone (DPC). These receptors all stem from a young man with alopecia areata. Some clones in this sample may be carry-over from other donors' samples.

The genes are TRBV4-1 and TRBJ1-2, with unresolved D. CDR1 and CDR2 from the germline V gene are MGHRA and YSYEKL. Trimming shortened V by 4 bases and J by 0 bases, and 9 bases separated the two germline ends. This CDR3 comprises 14 residues. The CDR3 DNA reads as TGCGCCAGCAGCCCTATCGGGTCTAACTATGGCTACACCTTC. This codes for CASSPIGSNYGYTF.

This clonotype was picked up many times. The V gene is TRBV28, the J gene TRBJ2-4; D unclear. This CDR3 is 13 amino acids long. Germline V CDR1 and CDR2: MDHEN, SYDVKM. V gave up 8 bases and J gave up 0 bases, with 8 bases separating them. The CDR3 reads CASVDLAKNIQYF. The CDR3 coding sequence is TGTGCCAGCGTCGATCTAGCCAAAAACATTCAGTACTTC.

This clonotype was detected a few times. The V call is TRBV27, the J call TRBJ2-5; 12 positions match TRBD1. This CDR3 spans 15 amino acids. J was trimmed by 5 bases and V by 8 bases; bases with no gene match: 9. Germline-derived CDR1 and CDR2 are MNHEY and SMNVEV (reference sequence). The CDR3 sequence is CASHSGTGGWETQYF. The CDR3 DNA reads as TGTGCCAGCCACTCCGGGACAGGGGGCTGGGAGACCCAGTACTTC.

This clonotype was found a few times. The J gene is TRBJ2-7, the V gene TRBV10-3, with D uncertain. The CDR3 is 13 residues long. Trimming left V 0 bases short and J 5 bases short, with 8 bases between. Germline V gives CDR1 ENHRY, CDR2 SYGVKD. For the CDR3, the DNA is TGTGCCATCAGTGAGTCTGGGTACCACGAGCAGTACTTC. It yields the protein CAISESGYHEQYF.

This clonotype was counted only a few times. The chain couples TRBV7-3 to TRBJ2-1; a weak D match, TRBD2 (6 bases). Trimming pared 0 bases from V and 4 bases from J, leaving 10 bases between. Germline CDR1 reads SGHTA; CDR2 reads FQGTGA. The CDR3 extends over 15 amino acids. CDR3 loop: CASSLTLSGYNEQFF. The CDR3 DNA reads TGTGCCAGCAGCTTAACGCTTAGCGGTTACAATGAGCAGTTCTTC. Complete variable domain (other parts from reference TRBV7-3 and TRBJ2-1): GAGVSQTPSNKVTEKGKYVELRCDPISGHTALYWYRQSLGQGPEFLIYFQGTGAADDSGLPNDRFFAVRPEGSVSTLKIQRTERGDSAVYLCASSLTLSGYNEQFFGPGTRLTVL.

This clonotype was found a few times. V gene TRBV28 combines with J gene TRBJ2-7; no clear D gene. The CDR3 length is 14 residues. Per the germline V gene, CDR1 is MDHEN and CDR2 is SYDVKM. The V end was cut by 5 bases, the J end by 3 bases, with 14 bases between. Here the CDR3 DNA reads TGTGCCAGCAGTCGGACGGTCGAAGGCTACGAGCAGTACTTC. It codes for CASSRTVEGYEQYF.

The chain links TRBV7-9 to TRBJ1-1; TRBD1 is a possible D gene (6 bases). With 6 bases removed from V and 5 bases from J, the gap between germline ends came to 22 bases. The CDR3 runs to 16 residues. Germline V gene lookup returns CDR1 SEHNR and CDR2 FQNEAQ (reference sequence). In DNA form, the CDR3 reads TGTGCCAGCAGTCGCGCCGGGACACAAAGAGAAACTGAAGCTTTCTTT. This gives the protein CASSRAGTQRETEAFF.

The chain is built from TRBV7-9 and TRBJ2-7, with D possibly being TRBD2 (5 bases). With 5 bases removed from V and 0 bases from J, the gap between germline ends came to 14 bases. The germline gives CDR1 SEHNR, CDR2 FQNEAQ (reference sequence). The CDR3 runs to 15 residues. The CDR3: CASSPATGSSYEQYF. The CDR3 coding sequence is TGTGCCAGCAGCCCAGCGACGGGGAGCTCCTACGAGCAGTACTTC.

This clonotype was detected only a few times. The gene calls are TRBV23-1 and TRBJ1-4, with unresolved D. TRBV23-1 carries the ORF label, with uncertain function. V lost 8 bases and J lost 8, with 9 bases in between. This CDR3 is 11 amino acids long. CDR3 region: CASSGVEKLFF. The DNA of the CDR3 is TGCGCCAGCTCCGGGGTAGAAAAACTGTTTTTT.

The V gene is TRBV27, the J gene TRBJ2-5; D may be TRBD2 (7 bases). The V and J ends lost 10 bases and 5 bases respectively, with 20 bases between them. The CDR3 is made up of 14 amino acids. Germline CDR1 and CDR2: MNHEY and SMNVEV (reference sequence). CDR3 sequence (DNA): TGTGCCACCTCTTGGGGGGGGCCTAGGGAGACCCAGTACTTC. This translates into CATSWGGPRETQYF.

This clonotype has a handful of counts. This chain links TRBV7-2 with TRBJ1-5; unclear D gene. From germline, CDR1 is SGHTA and CDR2 FQGNSA. V lost 1 base, J lost 0 bases, and 4 bases lay in between. The CDR3 spans 14 residues. CDR3 in amino acids: CASSLGYSNQPQHF. Here the CDR3 DNA reads TGTGCCAGCAGCTTAGGATATAGCAATCAGCCCCAGCATTTT. The full variable domain, with the rest looked up from reference TRBV7-2 and TRBJ1-5, is GAGVSQSPSNKVTEKGKDVELRCDPISGHTALYWYRQSLGQGLEFLIYFQGNSAPDKSGLPSDRFSAERTGGSVSTLTIQRTQQEDSAVYLCASSLGYSNQPQHFGDGTRLSIL.

This chain connects TRBV7-8 to TRBJ2-7; 7 bases are a match to TRBD1. J gave up 9 bases and V 5 bases, and 13 bases lay outside the gene matches. The CDR3 covers 14 residues. Germline-derived CDR1 and CDR2 are SGHVS and FQNEAQ. The CDR3 DNA reads TGTGCCAGCAGCACCTCGGGACAGCCGGAGGTGCAGTACTTC. Translating it yields CASSTSGQPEVQYF. Together with reference TRBV7-8 and TRBJ2-7, the CDR3 gives the full variable domain: GAGVSQSPRYKVAKRGQDVALRCDPISGHVSLFWYQQALGQGPEFLTYFQNEAQLDKSGLPSDRFFAERPEGSVSTLKIQRTQQEDSAVYLCASSTSGQPEVQYFGPGTRLTVT.

Only a few counts were recorded for this clonotype. V and J are TRBV6-2 or TRBV6-3 and TRBJ2-2; D ambiguous. The V and J ends lost 5 bases and 3 bases respectively, with 10 bases between them. The CDR3 has 14 residues. CDR1 is MNHEY and CDR2 is SVGEGT in the germline V gene. CDR3 in amino acids: CASSTRRDTGELFF. CDR3 DNA: TGTGCCAGCAGTACGAGAAGGGACACCGGGGAGCTGTTTTTT.

The rearrangement joins TRBV4-1 to TRBJ2-5; 7 nucleotides agree with TRBD2. The germline V gene encodes CDR1 MGHRA and CDR2 YSYEKL. This CDR3 comprises 13 residues. V shed 4 bases and J 1 base; nucleotides not matched to a gene: 0. For the CDR3, the DNA is TGCGCCAGCAGCCGGACTAGCCAAGAGACCCAGTACTTC. Protein product: CASSRTSQETQYF.

The rearrangement joins TRBV5-1 to TRBJ2-7; D might be TRBD1 (5 bases). The CDR3 extends over 13 amino acids. Deletions cut 2 bases from V and 0 bases from J, with 6 bases between. Looked up from germline, CDR1 is SGHRS and CDR2 is YFSETQ. CDR3 DNA: TGCGCCAGCAGCTTCGACAGCTCCTACGAGCAGTACGTC. As protein: CASSFDSSYEQYV.

This clonotype has a handful of counts. The chain recombines TRBV7-2 with TRBJ2-5, with D possibly TRBD2 on 6 matching bases. CDR3 length equals 14 residues. The ends were cut back, 6 bases at V and 1 base at J, with 12 bases in the middle. Germline V gene sequence: CDR1 SGHTA, CDR2 FQGNSA. Here the CDR3 DNA reads TGTGCCAGCAGGATCGCTAGCGTCCAAGAGACCCAGTACTTC. Its translation is CASRIASVQETQYF.

V is TRBV1 and J is TRBJ1-5; the listed D gene, TRBD1, was not tested against the DNA. TRBV1 is shown as a pseudogene. This CDR3 comprises 15 residues. CDR3 region: CTSSHGRGSNQPQHF. The DNA of the CDR3 is TGCACCAGCAGCCACGGCAGGGGTAGCAATCAGCCCCAGCATTTT.

This clonotype was recorded many times. The rearrangement joins TRBV11-2 to TRBJ2-7; D is ambiguous. This CDR3 comprises 12 residues. V dropped 3 bases and J dropped 0 bases, with 3 bases sitting between them. Germline CDR1 is SGHAT and CDR2 is FQNNGV. The CDR3 nucleotides are TGTGCCAGCAGCTTGAACTCCTACGAGCAGTACTTC. Amino acid sequence: CASSLNSYEQYF.

This clonotype has more than one count but fewer than ten. The chain couples TRBV10-3 to TRBJ2-1; 9 bases align to TRBD1. The CDR3 runs to 15 residues. CDR1 and CDR2 (germline): ENHRY, SYGVKD. V dropped 5 bases and J dropped 6; count of bases not matched to a gene: 8. CDR3 bases: TGTGCCATCAGTTTCGGGACAGGGTACGGCAATGAGCAGTTCTTC. Translation gives CAISFGTGYGNEQFF.